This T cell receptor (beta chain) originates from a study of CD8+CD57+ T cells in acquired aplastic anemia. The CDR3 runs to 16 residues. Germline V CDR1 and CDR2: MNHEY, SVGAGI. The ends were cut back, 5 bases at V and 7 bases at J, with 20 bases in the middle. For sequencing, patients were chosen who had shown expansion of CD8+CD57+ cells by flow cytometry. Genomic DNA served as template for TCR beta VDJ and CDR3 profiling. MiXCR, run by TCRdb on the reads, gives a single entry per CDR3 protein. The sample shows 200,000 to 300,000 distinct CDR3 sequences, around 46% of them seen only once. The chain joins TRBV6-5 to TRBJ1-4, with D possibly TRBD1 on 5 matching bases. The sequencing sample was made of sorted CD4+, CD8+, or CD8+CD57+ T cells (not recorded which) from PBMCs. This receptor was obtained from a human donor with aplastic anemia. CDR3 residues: CASSPSGGETGEKLFF. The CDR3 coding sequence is TGTGCCAGCAGTCCCTCCGGGGGAGAGACGGGTGAAAAACTGTTTTTT.